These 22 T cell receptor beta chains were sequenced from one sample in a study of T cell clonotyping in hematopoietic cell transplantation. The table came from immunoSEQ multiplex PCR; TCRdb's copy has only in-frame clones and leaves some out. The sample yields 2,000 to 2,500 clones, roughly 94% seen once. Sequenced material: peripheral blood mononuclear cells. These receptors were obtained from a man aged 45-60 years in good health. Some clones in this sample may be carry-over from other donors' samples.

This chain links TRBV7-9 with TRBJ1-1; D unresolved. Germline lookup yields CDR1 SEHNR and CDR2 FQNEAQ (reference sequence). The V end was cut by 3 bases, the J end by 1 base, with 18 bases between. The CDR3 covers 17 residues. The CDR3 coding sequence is TGTGCCAGCAGCTTGGCGACAAAACCCCACCGGAACACTGAAGCTTTCTTT. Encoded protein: CASSLATKPHRNTEAFF.

CDR3 DNA: TGTGCCAGCAGCTTAGCGGACGCTGGTGAGCAGTTCTTC. It translates to CASSLADAGEQFF. The chain has TRBV7-2 and TRBJ2-1; the D is unclear. The V end was cut by 0 bases, the J end by 9 bases, with 9 bases between. The CDR3 length is 13 residues. Per germline, CDR1 SGHTA and CDR2 FQGNSA.

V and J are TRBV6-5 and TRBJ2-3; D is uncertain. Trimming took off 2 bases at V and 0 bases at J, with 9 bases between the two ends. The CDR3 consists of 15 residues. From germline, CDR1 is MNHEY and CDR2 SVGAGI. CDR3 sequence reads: CASSYDATSTDTQYF. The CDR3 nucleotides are TGTGCCAGCAGTTACGACGCGACTAGCACAGATACGCAGTATTTT.

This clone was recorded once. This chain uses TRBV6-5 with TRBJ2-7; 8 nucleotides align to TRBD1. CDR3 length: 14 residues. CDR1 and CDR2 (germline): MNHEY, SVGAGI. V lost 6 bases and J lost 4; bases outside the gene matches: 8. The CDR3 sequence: CASRGAGGWYEQYF. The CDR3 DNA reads TGTGCCAGCAGAGGTGCAGGGGGCTGGTACGAGCAGTACTTC.

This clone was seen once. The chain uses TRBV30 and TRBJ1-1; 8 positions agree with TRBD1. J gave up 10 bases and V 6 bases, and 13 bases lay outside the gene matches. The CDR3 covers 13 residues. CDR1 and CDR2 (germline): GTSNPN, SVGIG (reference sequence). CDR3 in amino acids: CACVTGGSGRAFF. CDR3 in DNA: TGTGCCTGCGTTACAGGGGGTTCTGGTAGAGCTTTCTTT. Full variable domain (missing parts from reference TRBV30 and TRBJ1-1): SQTIHQWPATLVQPVGSPLSLECTVEGTSNPNLYWYRQAAGRGLQLLFYSVGIGQISSEVPQNLSASRPQDRQFILSSKKLLLSDSGFYLCACVTGGSGRAFFGQGTRLTVV.

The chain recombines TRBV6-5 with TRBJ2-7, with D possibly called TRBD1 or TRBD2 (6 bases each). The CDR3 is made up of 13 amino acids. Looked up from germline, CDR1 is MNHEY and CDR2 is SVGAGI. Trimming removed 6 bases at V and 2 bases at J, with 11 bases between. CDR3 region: CASRRDNTYEQYF. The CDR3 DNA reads TGTGCCAGCAGGCGGGACAACACCTACGAGCAGTACTTC.

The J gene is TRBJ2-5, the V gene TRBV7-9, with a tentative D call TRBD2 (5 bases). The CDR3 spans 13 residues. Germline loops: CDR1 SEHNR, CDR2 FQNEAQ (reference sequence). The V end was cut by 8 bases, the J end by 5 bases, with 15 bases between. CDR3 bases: TGTGCCAGCCCCGTCGGGGATTTGGAGACCCAGTACTTC. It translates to CASPVGDLETQYF.

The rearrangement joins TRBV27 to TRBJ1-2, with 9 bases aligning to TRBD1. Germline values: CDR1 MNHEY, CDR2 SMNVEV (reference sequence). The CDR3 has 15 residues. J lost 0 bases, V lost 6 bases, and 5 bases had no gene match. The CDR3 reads CASRDRGPPNYGYTF. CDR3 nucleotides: TGTGCCAGCAGGGACAGGGGACCACCTAACTATGGCTACACCTTC.

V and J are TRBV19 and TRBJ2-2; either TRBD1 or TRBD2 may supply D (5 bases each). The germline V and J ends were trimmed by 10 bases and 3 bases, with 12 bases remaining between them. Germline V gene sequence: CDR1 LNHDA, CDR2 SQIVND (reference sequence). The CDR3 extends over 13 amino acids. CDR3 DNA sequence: TGTGCCATCAGCCGAGGGGACACCGGGGAGCTGTTTTTT. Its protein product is CAISRGDTGELFF.

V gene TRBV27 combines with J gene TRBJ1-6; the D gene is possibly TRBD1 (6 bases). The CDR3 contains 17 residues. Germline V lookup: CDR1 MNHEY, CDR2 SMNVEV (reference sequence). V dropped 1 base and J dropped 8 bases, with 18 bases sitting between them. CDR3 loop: CASSLWAKQGGDSPLHF. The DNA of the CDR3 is TGTGCCAGCAGTTTATGGGCAAAACAGGGTGGGGATTCACCCCTCCACTTT.

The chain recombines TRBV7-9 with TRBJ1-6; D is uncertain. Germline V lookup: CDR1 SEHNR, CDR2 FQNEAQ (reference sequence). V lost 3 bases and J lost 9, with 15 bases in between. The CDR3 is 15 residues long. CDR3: CASSFWTLGGSPLHF. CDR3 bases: TGTGCCAGCAGCTTCTGGACCCTCGGAGGTTCACCCCTCCACTTT.

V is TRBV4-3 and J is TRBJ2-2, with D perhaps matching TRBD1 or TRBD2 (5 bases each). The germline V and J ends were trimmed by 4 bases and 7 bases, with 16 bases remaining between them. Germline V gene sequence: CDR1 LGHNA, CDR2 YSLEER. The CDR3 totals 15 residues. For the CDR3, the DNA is TGCGCCAGCAGCCCGGGACCGCGGGTACTCGGGGAGCTGTTTTTT. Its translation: CASSPGPRVLGELFF.

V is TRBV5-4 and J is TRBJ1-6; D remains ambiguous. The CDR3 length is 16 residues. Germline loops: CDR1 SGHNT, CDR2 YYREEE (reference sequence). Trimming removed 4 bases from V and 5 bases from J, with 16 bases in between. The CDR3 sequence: CASSPDLGVDNSPLHF. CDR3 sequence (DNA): TGTGCCAGCAGCCCGGACCTGGGCGTCGATAATTCACCCCTCCACTTT.

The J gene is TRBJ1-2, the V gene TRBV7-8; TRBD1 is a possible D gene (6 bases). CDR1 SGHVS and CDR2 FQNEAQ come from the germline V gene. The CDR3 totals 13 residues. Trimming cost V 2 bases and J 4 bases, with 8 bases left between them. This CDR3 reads CASSLTGSYGYTF. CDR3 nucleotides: TGTGCCAGCAGCTTAACAGGGAGCTATGGCTACACCTTC. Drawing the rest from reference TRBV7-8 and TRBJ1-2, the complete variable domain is GAGVSQSPRYKVAKRGQDVALRCDPISGHVSLFWYQQALGQGPEFLTYFQNEAQLDKSGLPSDRFFAERPEGSVSTLKIQRTQQEDSAVYLCASSLTGSYGYTFGSGTRLTVV.

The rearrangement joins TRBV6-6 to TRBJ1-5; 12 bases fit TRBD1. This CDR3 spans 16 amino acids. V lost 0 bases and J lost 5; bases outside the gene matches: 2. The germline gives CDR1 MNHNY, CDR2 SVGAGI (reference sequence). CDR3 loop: CASSYSGTGGDQPQHF. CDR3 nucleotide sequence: TGTGCCAGCAGTTACTCAGGGACAGGGGGCGATCAGCCCCAGCATTTT.

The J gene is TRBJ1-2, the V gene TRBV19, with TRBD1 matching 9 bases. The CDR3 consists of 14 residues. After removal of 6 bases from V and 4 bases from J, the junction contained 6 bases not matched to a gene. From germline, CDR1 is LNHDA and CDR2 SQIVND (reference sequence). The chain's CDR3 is CASSPGQGLYGYTF. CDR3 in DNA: TGTGCCAGTAGCCCGGGACAGGGTCTCTATGGCTACACCTTC. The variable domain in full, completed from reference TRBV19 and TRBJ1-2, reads DGGITQSPKYLFRKEGQNVTLSCEQNLNHDAMYWYRQDPGQGLRLIYYSQIVNDFQKGDIAEGYSVSREKKESFPLTVTSAQKNPTAFYLCASSPGQGLYGYTFGSGTRLTVV.

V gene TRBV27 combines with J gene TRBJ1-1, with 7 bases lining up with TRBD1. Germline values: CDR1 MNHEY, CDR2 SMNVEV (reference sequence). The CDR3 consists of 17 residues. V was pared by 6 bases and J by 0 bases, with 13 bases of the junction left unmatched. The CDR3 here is CASSPTLDRPMNTEAFF. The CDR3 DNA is TGTGCCAGCAGCCCTACTTTGGACAGGCCCATGAACACTGAAGCTTTCTTT.

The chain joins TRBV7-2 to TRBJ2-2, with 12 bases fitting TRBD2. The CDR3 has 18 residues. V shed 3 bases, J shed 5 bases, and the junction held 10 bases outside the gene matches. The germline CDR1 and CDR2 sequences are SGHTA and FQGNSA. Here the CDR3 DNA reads TGTGCCAGCAGCTTTACAGGCGGGACTAGCGGGCCGACCGGGGAGCTGTTTTTT. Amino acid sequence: CASSFTGGTSGPTGELFF. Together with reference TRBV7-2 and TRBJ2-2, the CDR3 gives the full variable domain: GAGVSQSPSNKVTEKGKDVELRCDPISGHTALYWYRQSLGQGLEFLIYFQGNSAPDKSGLPSDRFSAERTGGSVSTLTIQRTQQEDSAVYLCASSFTGGTSGPTGELFFGEGSRLTVL.

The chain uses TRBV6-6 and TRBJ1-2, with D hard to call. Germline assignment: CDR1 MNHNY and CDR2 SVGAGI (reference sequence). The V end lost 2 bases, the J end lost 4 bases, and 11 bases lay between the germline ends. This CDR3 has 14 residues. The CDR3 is CASSYSQEIYGYTF. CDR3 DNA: TGTGCCAGCAGTTACAGTCAGGAGATCTATGGCTACACCTTC.

CDR3 loop: CASSYALQGAKNEQYF. The CDR3 DNA reads TGTGCCAGCAGTTACGCATTACAGGGGGCGAAGAACGAGCAGTACTTC. The V call is TRBV6-5, the J call TRBJ2-7; 9 positions agree with TRBD1. CDR1 and CDR2 (germline): MNHEY, SVGAGI. The V gene end was trimmed by 2 bases and the J gene end by 5 bases; junction bases not matched to a gene: 10. The CDR3 length is 16 residues.

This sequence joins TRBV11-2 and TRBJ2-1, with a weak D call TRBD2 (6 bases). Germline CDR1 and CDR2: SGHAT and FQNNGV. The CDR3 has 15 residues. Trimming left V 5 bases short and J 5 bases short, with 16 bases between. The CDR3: CASSPRLGGNNEQFF. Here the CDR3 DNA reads TGTGCCAGCAGCCCCAGACTAGGAGGCAACAATGAGCAGTTCTTC.

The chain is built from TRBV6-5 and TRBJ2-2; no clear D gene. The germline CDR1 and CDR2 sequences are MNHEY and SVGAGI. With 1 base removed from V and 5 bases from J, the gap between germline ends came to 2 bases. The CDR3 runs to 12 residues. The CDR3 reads CASSYWTGELFF. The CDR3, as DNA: TGTGCCAGCAGTTACTGGACCGGGGAGCTGTTTTTT.